These 8 T cell receptor beta chains were sequenced from one sample in a study of circulating CD8 cells and anti-PD-1 response in melanoma. Four subsets defined by PD-1 and/or TIGIT were sorted from live CD3+CD8+TCRalphabeta+ cells. TCR libraries were prepared from about 16 ng of total RNA with the QIAseq Immune Repertoire TCR panel. TCRdb redid the calling of the reads with MiXCR, one entry per CDR3 protein. The sample includes just under 1,100 distinct CDR3 sequences, over 8% seen only once; the top ten take roughly a third. The sequences come from CD8+ T cells from PBMCs, collected at baseline or after one month of anti-PD-1 therapy (not recorded which). The receptors stem from a human donor with melanoma.

This clonotype qualifies as medium-sized. V and J are TRBV6-1 and TRBJ1-5; D ambiguous. Looked up from germline, CDR1 is MNHNS and CDR2 is SASEGT. The CDR3 loop spans 14 amino acids. V shed 1 base and J shed 6 bases, with 10 bases lying between them. Written as DNA, the CDR3 is TGTGCCAGCAGTGAAGGGTCGGAGGGTCAGCCCCAGCATTTT. Its protein is CASSEGSEGQPQHF.

In its sample, this clonotype ranks as medium-sized. V and J are TRBV20-1 and TRBJ1-2, with 7 bases identical to TRBD1. This CDR3 spans 13 amino acids. Germline lookup yields CDR1 DFQATT and CDR2 SNEGSKA (reference sequence). The V and J ends lost 0 bases and 7 bases, in that order; junction bases with no gene match: 5. CDR3 DNA sequence: TGCAGTGCTAGAGAAGGAAGGGGGCCTGGCTACACCTTC. Its translation is CSAREGRGPGYTF.

This clonotype is classed as medium-sized. In DNA, the CDR3 is TGCAGTGCCAGGGACTATGGCGATGAGCAGTTCTTC. Amino acid sequence: CSARDYGDEQFF. J is TRBJ2-1 and V is TRBV20-1, with 7 bases matching TRBD2. Trimming removed 6 bases from V and 8 bases from J; junction bases left unmatched: 7. The CDR3 totals 12 residues. Germline CDR1 DFQATT, CDR2 SNEGSKA (reference sequence).

To note about this clonotype: As the CDR3 is not closed by the conserved phenylalanine or tryptophan, this likely results from a read error. The chain carries TRBV2 and TRBJ2-1; no firm D call. The closer fit of TRBJ2-7 to the DNA end suggests the J call may be wrong. The germline gives CDR1 SNHLY, CDR2 FYNNEI. The CDR3 spans 11 residues. The CDR3 loop is CASSARAEQYL. DNA for the CDR3: TGTGCCAGCAGCGCTAGGGCTGAGCAGTACCTC.

This clonotype was counted only a few times. The chain couples TRBV30 to TRBJ1-2; maybe TRBD1 (5 bases). V dropped 3 bases and J dropped 3 bases, with 14 bases sitting between them. Germline V gene sequence: CDR1 GTSNPN, CDR2 SVGIG (reference sequence). The CDR3 loop spans 14 amino acids. The CDR3 loop reads CAWRRQSMYYGYTF. In DNA form, the CDR3 reads TGTGCCTGGAGAAGACAGTCGATGTACTATGGCTACACCTTC.

By share, this clonotype counts as medium-sized. The chain recombines TRBV7-2 with TRBJ1-1; D not resolved. Germline V CDR1 and CDR2: SGHTA, FQGNSA. The V end lost 5 bases, the J end lost 0 bases, and 7 bases lay between the germline ends. The CDR3 contains 13 residues. The CDR3 DNA reads as TGTGCCAGCAGCCTCGTTATGAACACTGAAGCTTTCTTT. Its protein is CASSLVMNTEAFF.

About this clonotype itself: A much larger clone lies a single base off, so this may be a read error. The chain employs TRBV20-1 and TRBJ2-1; 7 nucleotides match TRBD2. The CDR3 is 12 amino acids. CDR1 DFQATT and CDR2 SNEGSKA come from the germline V gene (reference sequence). The CDR3 DNA follows: TGCAGTGCCAGGGACTATGGCGATGAGCAGATCTTC. Its protein product is CSARDYGDEQIF.

The sample holds a few counts of this clonotype. The genes are TRBV6-4 and TRBJ2-3; maybe TRBD1 (5 bases). Per the germline V gene, CDR1 is MRHNA and CDR2 is SNTAGT. The CDR3 loop spans 14 amino acids. Trimming removed 4 bases at V and 4 bases at J, with 12 bases between. The CDR3 here is CASSAGGAADTQYF. The CDR3 DNA is TGTGCCAGCAGTGCCGGTGGGGCCGCAGATACGCAGTATTTT.